Presented here are 17 T cell receptor beta chains from one specimen sequenced in a study of glioma-infiltrating T cells. The iRepertoire nested amplicon-rescue multiplex PCR amplified TCR alpha and beta CDR3s from RNA. MiXCR was run by TCRdb on the multiplex PCR reads, yielding one entry per CDR3 protein. The repertoire holds fewer than 500,000 distinct CDR3 sequences, with 41% as singletons. Sequencing used glioma tissue, nonneoplastic brain tissue, or PBMCs (not recorded which). The receptors were gathered from a human donor with low-grade glioma or glioblastoma, undergoing nonglioma brain surgery, or in good health (not recorded which).

Notes on this clonotype: Just one base apart from a much larger clone, this may be a read error. This chain connects TRBV27 to TRBJ2-1; D unclear. This CDR3 has 16 amino acids. Germline assignment: CDR1 MNHEY and CDR2 SMNVEV (reference sequence). As DNA, the CDR3 is TGTGGCAGCAGTTTCACTCGAGGTAGCTCCTACAATGAGCAGTTCTTC. Amino acid sequence: CGSSFTRGSSYNEQFF.

This clonotype was recorded a few times. The chain carries TRBV7-3 and TRBJ1-1, with TRBD1 as a possible D gene (5 bases). From germline, CDR1 is SGHTA and CDR2 FQGTGA. V was pared by 4 bases and J by 4 bases, with 10 bases between. CDR3 length: 13 residues. This CDR3 reads CASSWAGGTEAFF. The CDR3 DNA follows: TGTGCCAGCAGCTGGGCGGGGGGCACTGAAGCTTTCTTT.

The J gene is TRBJ2-1, the V gene TRBV5-1; tentatively, D is TRBD1 or TRBD2 (6 bases each). Per the germline V gene, CDR1 is SGHRS and CDR2 is YFSETQ. This CDR3 has 15 residues. Trimming shortened V by 0 bases and J by 9 bases, and 16 bases separated the two germline ends. The CDR3 coding sequence is TGCGCCAGCAGCTTGGGGGACGGAGGGGGTACTGAGCAGTTCTTC. Protein product: CASSLGDGGGTEQFF.

This clonotype was observed a few times. This chain uses TRBV7-9 with TRBJ1-5, with D possibly matching TRBD1 (5 bases). This CDR3 comprises 17 residues. Germline CDR1 and CDR2: SEHNR and FQNEAQ (reference sequence). V was trimmed by 5 bases and J by 7 bases, leaving 24 bases between them. DNA of the CDR3: TGTGCCAGCAGCAAGATTACGGGACTCCCCGGGGACCAGCCCCAGCATTTT. It translates to CASSKITGLPGDQPQHF.

CDR3 region: CASSLGHYTGELFF. CDR3 DNA sequence: TGCGCCAGCAGCTTGGGACACTACACCGGGGAGCTGTTTTTT. The chain combines TRBV5-1 with TRBJ2-2, with D hard to call. The germline V gene encodes CDR1 SGHRS and CDR2 YFSETQ. V shed 0 bases and J shed 3 bases, with 6 bases lying between them. The CDR3 is 14 residues long.

At least ten counts were recorded for this clonotype. This sequence joins TRBV27 and TRBJ2-7; a possible D gene is TRBD1 (6 bases). This CDR3 spans 14 amino acids. Germline values: CDR1 MNHEY, CDR2 SMNVEV (reference sequence). Trimming took off 3 bases at V and 2 bases at J, with 11 bases between the two ends. CDR3 sequence: CASSFFRGAYEQYF. Here the CDR3 DNA reads TGTGCCAGCAGTTTTTTCAGGGGAGCCTACGAGCAGTACTTC.

The rearrangement uses TRBV11-2 and TRBJ2-5; 8 bases line up with TRBD1. CDR1 is SGHAT and CDR2 is FQNNGV in the germline V gene. The J segment lost 5 bases and the V segment lost 6 bases, leaving 5 bases of the junction unmatched. The CDR3 has 13 amino acids. This chain's CDR3 is CASSPGGAETQYF. The CDR3 nucleotides read TGTGCCAGCAGTCCAGGGGGCGCGGAGACCCAGTACTTC.

V and J are TRBV7-9 and TRBJ1-1; D is unclear. The CDR3 length is 13 residues. In germline, CDR1 is SEHNR, CDR2 FQNEAQ (reference sequence). V shed 5 bases and J shed 4 bases, with 11 bases lying between them. This CDR3 reads CASSKQQPTEAFF. The CDR3 nucleotides are TGTGCCAGCAGCAAACAGCAGCCCACTGAAGCTTTCTTT.

The CDR3, as DNA: TGTGCCAGCAGTGGCGGGAGTAAGACCCAGTACTTC. Its translation: CASSGGSKTQYF. The chain links TRBV12-3 or TRBV12-4 to TRBJ2-5; TRBD2 matches at 7 bases. This CDR3 is 12 amino acids long. Unmatched junction bases numbered 3, after V lost 5 bases and J lost 6 bases.

The chain uses TRBV12-3 or TRBV12-4 and TRBJ2-2, with no clear D. The CDR3 length is 12 residues. The V gene lost 7 bases and the J gene lost 6 bases, with 9 bases spanning the gap. In DNA, the CDR3 is TGTGCCAGCACCAGAACCCCCGGGGAGCTGTTTTTT. Translated, it gives CASTRTPGELFF.

CDR3 sequence reads: CASSAGNYEQYF. DNA of the CDR3: TGTGCCAGCAGTGCAGGGAACTACGAGCAGTACTTC. The chain links TRBV25-1 to TRBJ2-7; TRBD1 might be the D (5 bases). V was pared by 4 bases and J by 3 bases, with 7 bases between. The CDR3 consists of 12 residues. Germline V gene lookup returns CDR1 MGHDK and CDR2 SYGVNS.

There are many counts of this clonotype. CDR3: CASSQGEAYNEQFF. In nucleotides, the CDR3 is TGTGCCAGCAGCCAAGGGGAAGCTTACAATGAGCAGTTCTTC. V is TRBV4-2 and J is TRBJ2-1, with D hard to call. Trimming stripped 1 base from V and 4 bases from J, with 8 bases between. In germline, CDR1 is LGHNA, CDR2 YNFKEQ. The CDR3 runs to 14 residues.

The chain employs TRBV20-1 and TRBJ2-1; D is unclear. Trimming took 1 base from V and 6 from J, leaving 10 bases between them. The CDR3 totals 13 residues. The germline V gene encodes CDR1 DFQATT and CDR2 SNEGSKA (reference sequence). Here the CDR3 DNA reads TGCAGTGCTAGAGTATCCCCCCCCAATGAGCAGTTCTTC. Residues: CSARVSPPNEQFF.

This clonotype was detected only a few times. The CDR3 spells CASMGTYQETQYF. CDR3 DNA sequence: TGTGCCAGCATGGGGACATACCAAGAGACCCAGTACTTC. The chain uses TRBV2 and TRBJ2-5, with a possible D match to TRBD1 (6 bases). This CDR3 has 13 residues. Trimming shortened V by 7 bases and J by 0 bases, and 9 bases separated the two germline ends. Germline CDR1 is SNHLY and CDR2 is FYNNEI. The full variable domain, its missing parts supplied by reference TRBV2 and TRBJ2-5, is EPEVTQTPSHQVTQMGQEVILRCVPISNHLYFYWYRQILGQKVEFLVSFYNNEISEKSEIFDDQFSVERPDGSNFTLKIRSTKLEDSAMYFCASMGTYQETQYFGPGTRLLVL.

The chain employs TRBV20-1 and TRBJ1-1; the D gene is possibly TRBD1 (6 bases). Trimming cost V 0 bases and J 3 bases, with 14 bases left between them. This CDR3 has 15 amino acids. Germline loops: CDR1 DFQATT, CDR2 SNEGSKA (reference sequence). The CDR3 here is CSARDREGVYTEAFF. DNA of the CDR3: TGCAGTGCTAGAGATAGGGAGGGGGTGTACACTGAAGCTTTCTTT.

This clonotype was detected ten times or more. The CDR3 protein is CASSYAWASGYEQYF. In DNA form, the CDR3 reads TGTGCCAGCAGTTATGCTTGGGCTAGCGGCTACGAGCAGTACTTC. The rearrangement links TRBV6-6 to TRBJ2-7; 7 bases match TRBD2. V lost 3 bases, J lost 3 bases, and 8 bases stayed unmatched. The germline gives CDR1 MNHNY, CDR2 SVGAGI (reference sequence). The CDR3 has 15 residues.

The J gene is TRBJ2-3, the V gene TRBV29-1; D unclear. Per germline, CDR1 SQVTM and CDR2 ANQGSEA. Trimming removed 4 bases from V and 4 bases from J, with 15 bases in between. The CDR3 runs 14 residues. In DNA, the CDR3 is TGCAGCGTTGTAACACCCCACCGTCCAGATACGCAGTATTTT. Encoded protein: CSVVTPHRPDTQYF.